These 22 T cell receptor beta chains share one sample of origin, sequenced in a study of T cell repertoires in cytomegalovirus infection. These receptors' antigens are unknown. TCRdb recomputed calls from the reads with MiXCR, one row per CDR3 protein. The sample holds approximately 600,000 distinct CDR3 sequences, about 39% seen once. The sequencing used cultured PBMCs, collected from culture after CMV antigen stimulation. The receptors come from a human donor in good health (CMV status not recorded). Some clones in this sample may be carry-over from other donors' samples.

In its sample, this clonotype was seen a few times. The gene calls are TRBV11-2 and TRBJ2-1; the D gene is possibly TRBD2 (6 bases). Between the trimmed V and J ends, which lost 4 bases and 2 bases, there was a span of 12 bases. The germline gives CDR1 SGHAT, CDR2 FQNNGV. CDR3 size: 15 residues. In DNA, the CDR3 is TGTGCCAGCAGCTCCCGACGGGAGCCCTACAATGAGCAGTTCTTC. Residues: CASSSRREPYNEQFF.

The sample holds a few counts of this clonotype. V is TRBV6-2 or TRBV6-3 and J is TRBJ1-5; no clear D. Per germline, CDR1 MNHEY and CDR2 SVGEGT. CDR3 length: 15 residues. Trimming shortened V by 6 bases and J by 5 bases, and 17 bases separated the two germline ends. The CDR3 DNA is TGTGCCAGCAGCCCTGTGGGTTATGGCGATCAGCCCCAGCATTTT. Protein product: CASSPVGYGDQPQHF.

This chain uses TRBV7-9 with TRBJ2-3, with 7 bases fitting TRBD2. Germline values: CDR1 SEHNR, CDR2 FQNEAQ (reference sequence). Germline trimming cut 3 bases from V and 3 bases from J; bases unmatched to any gene: 9. The CDR3 contains 16 residues. The CDR3 DNA is TGTGCCAGCAGCTTCCGTCGACTAGCTCTTACAGATACGCAGTATTTT. Residues: CASSFRRLALTDTQYF.

The rearrangement joins TRBV28 to TRBJ2-4, with D possibly matching TRBD1 (6 bases). The germline V and J ends were trimmed by 6 bases and 0 bases, with 18 bases remaining between them. CDR3 size: 17 residues. Germline values: CDR1 MDHEN, CDR2 SYDVKM. CDR3 in amino acids: CASSPDRSYVAKNIQYF. The CDR3 DNA reads TGTGCCAGCAGCCCCGACAGGTCCTACGTAGCCAAAAACATTCAGTACTTC.

The gene calls are TRBV5-8 and TRBJ2-7; 7 bases align to TRBD1. The V segment lost 0 bases and the J segment 1 base; nucleotides outside the gene matches: 13. This CDR3 comprises 18 residues. Germline V gives CDR1 SGHTS, CDR2 YDEGEE. CDR3 sequence reads: CASSLAPWTGSTSYEQYF. In DNA form, the CDR3 reads TGTGCCAGCAGCTTGGCTCCATGGACAGGCAGTACTTCCTACGAGCAGTACTTC.

Only a few counts were recorded for this clonotype. The chain has TRBV12-5 and TRBJ2-3; D unresolved. V was clipped by 1 base and J by 0 bases, with 5 bases between them. Germline CDR1 is LGHNT and CDR2 is FRNRAP. CDR3 length: 14 residues. In DNA form, the CDR3 reads TGTGCTAGTGGTTTGGGCGGTAGCACAGATACGCAGTATTTT. It translates to CASGLGGSTDTQYF.

This clonotype appeared a few times. The chain uses TRBV18 and TRBJ2-3, with D possibly being TRBD1 or TRBD2 (5 bases each). The V gene's germline CDR1 is KGHSH and CDR2 LQKENI. The CDR3 totals 17 residues. Between the trimmed V and J ends, which lost 5 bases and 3 bases, there was a span of 21 bases. The CDR3 loop reads CASSISRDRGPTDTQYF. CDR3 sequence (DNA): TGTGCCAGCTCAATTTCCAGGGACCGGGGCCCAACAGATACGCAGTATTTT.

This clonotype has only a few counts. V and J are TRBV5-1 and TRBJ2-3; 13 nucleotides agree with TRBD2. The CDR3 spans 16 residues. The germline CDR1 and CDR2 sequences are SGHRS and YFSETQ. V shed 4 bases, J shed 4 bases, and the junction held 6 bases outside the gene matches. This chain's CDR3 is CASSRGLAGESDTQYF. The CDR3 DNA reads TGCGCCAGCAGCCGCGGACTAGCGGGGGAATCAGATACGCAGTATTTT.

This clonotype was seen more than once but under ten times. This chain connects TRBV30 to TRBJ2-1; no reliable D call. The CDR3 length is 11 residues. V shed 5 bases and J shed 4 bases, with 6 bases lying between them. CDR1 is GTSNPN, CDR2 SVGIG, per germline (reference sequence). The CDR3 DNA sequence: TGTGCCTGGGATCTTTACAATGAGCAGTTCTTC. Its translation: CAWDLYNEQFF. The full variable domain, rest sourced from reference TRBV30 and TRBJ2-1, is SQTIHQWPATLVQPVGSPLSLECTVEGTSNPNLYWYRQAAGRGLQLLFYSVGIGQISSEVPQNLSASRPQDRQFILSSKKLLLSDSGFYLCAWDLYNEQFFGPGTRLTVL.

This clonotype has at least ten counts. The chain's CDR3 is CASSLGGGLVNEQFF. Here the CDR3 DNA reads TGTGCCAGCAGCTTAGGGGGGGGACTGGTCAATGAGCAGTTCTTC. V usage is TRBV7-2 and J usage is TRBJ2-1; 7 positions agree with TRBD2. The CDR3 consists of 15 residues. Germline V gene sequence: CDR1 SGHTA, CDR2 FQGNSA. Germline trimming cut 1 base from V and 6 bases from J; bases unmatched to any gene: 6.

The gene calls are TRBV4-1 and TRBJ2-1, with a possible D match to TRBD1 (5 bases). The CDR3 runs to 15 residues. V was trimmed by 0 bases and J by 0 bases, leaving 6 bases between them. Germline loops: CDR1 MGHRA, CDR2 YSYEKL. CDR3 bases: TGCGCCAGCAGCCAAGACAGGGACTCCTACAATGAGCAGTTCTTC. Amino acid sequence: CASSQDRDSYNEQFF.

The CDR3 sequence: CASSLEVGLASTDTQYF. DNA of the CDR3: TGTGCCAGCAGCTTAGAGGTCGGGCTAGCGAGCACAGATACGCAGTATTTT. The rearrangement uses TRBV7-6 and TRBJ2-3, with a possible D match to TRBD2 (6 bases). This CDR3 is built from 17 residues. V lost 1 base and J 0 bases, leaving 14 bases between the germline ends. Germline V CDR1 and CDR2: SGHVS, FNYEAQ. Complete variable domain (other parts from reference TRBV7-6 and TRBJ2-3): GAGVSQSPRYKVTKRGQDVALRCDPISGHVSLYWYRQALGQGPEFLTYFNYEAQQDKSGLPNDRFSAERPEGSISTLTIQRTEQRDSAMYRCASSLEVGLASTDTQYFGPGTRLTVL.

This chain connects TRBV6-5 to TRBJ2-1; 10 nucleotides agree with TRBD2. Germline trimming cut 6 bases from V and 6 bases from J; bases unmatched to any gene: 8. CDR1 and CDR2 from the germline V gene are MNHEY and SVGAGI. This CDR3 is 15 amino acids long. The CDR3 loop is CASSRVAGGVNEQFF. DNA for the CDR3: TGTGCCAGCAGCCGAGTAGCGGGAGGAGTCAATGAGCAGTTCTTC.

This clonotype has a handful of counts. The chain carries TRBV20-1 and TRBJ1-2, with 8 bases matching TRBD1. Trimming at V came to 3 bases and at J to 4 bases, leaving 13 bases not matched to a gene. CDR1 is DFQATT, CDR2 SNEGSKA, per germline (reference sequence). There are 16 residues in the CDR3. CDR3: CSASLPRTGLGYGYTF. The CDR3 nucleotides read TGCAGTGCTAGCCTCCCGCGGACAGGGCTAGGCTATGGCTACACCTTC.

The sample holds many counts of this clonotype. The chain carries TRBV7-8 and TRBJ1-5; 8 bases are shared with TRBD1. The CDR3 sequence is 14 residues long. Germline V gene sequence: CDR1 SGHVS, CDR2 FQNEAQ. After removal of 5 bases from V and 4 bases from J, the junction contained 4 bases not matched to a gene. CDR3 region: CASSPRTGNQPQHF. Written as DNA, the CDR3 is TGTGCCAGCAGCCCGAGGACAGGGAATCAGCCCCAGCATTTT.

The sample holds a few counts of this clonotype. One end of the junction does not line up with germline, which may come from a read error. The chain recombines TRBV6-1 with TRBJ2-7; D assignment may be TRBD1 or TRBD2 (5 bases each). This CDR3 is 14 amino acids long. Looked up from germline, CDR1 is MNHNS and CDR2 is SASEGT. The CDR3 DNA follows: TGTGCCAGCAGAAGGGACGGCCAATCCTCTAGTGTGGACTTC. Translated, it gives CASRRDGQSSSVDF.

The chain links TRBV10-3 to TRBJ1-4; D is ambiguous. Germline V gives CDR1 ENHRY, CDR2 SYGVKD. This CDR3 region has 15 residues. Trimming stripped 0 bases from V and 6 bases from J, with 11 bases between. The CDR3 region has the DNA TGTGCCATCAGTGAGTCCTCGGAGCCGTATGAAAAACTGTTTTTT. This encodes CAISESSEPYEKLFF.

The rearrangement links TRBV9 to TRBJ1-2; D is possibly TRBD1 (5 bases). This CDR3 has 15 amino acids. Germline V gene lookup returns CDR1 SGDLS and CDR2 YYNGEE. Trimming removed 0 bases from V and 7 bases from J, with 16 bases in between. The CDR3 protein is CASSVEEGRVSGYTF. The CDR3 DNA follows: TGTGCCAGCAGCGTAGAAGAAGGCAGGGTTAGTGGCTACACCTTC.

This clonotype appeared once. The V gene is TRBV7-2, the J gene TRBJ2-1, with TRBD2 identical over 9 bases. CDR1 and CDR2 (germline): SGHTA, FQGNSA. The CDR3 has 13 residues. J gave up 15 bases and V 0 bases, and 6 bases lay outside the gene matches. The CDR3 loop is CASSLAGLAGAFF. The CDR3 nucleotides are TGTGCCAGCAGCTTAGCTGGCTTAGCGGGAGCGTTCTTC.

The V gene is TRBV7-2, the J gene TRBJ2-2; 7 positions agree with TRBD2. This CDR3 comprises 16 residues. After removal of 1 base from V and 5 bases from J, the junction contained 7 bases not matched to a gene. The V gene's germline CDR1 is SGHTA and CDR2 FQGNSA. The CDR3 nucleotides read TGTGCCAGCAGCTTAGGGGGTAGCGGGTTTACCGGGGAGCTGTTTTTT. This sequence encodes CASSLGGSGFTGELFF.

V and J are TRBV12-5 and TRBJ1-5; D gene uncertain. The germline V gene encodes CDR1 LGHNT and CDR2 FRNRAP. The CDR3 is made up of 12 amino acids. Between the trimmed V and J ends, which lost 6 bases and 4 bases, there was a span of 7 bases. DNA for the CDR3: TGTGCTAGTGGGATACTTAATCAGCCCCAGCATTTT. As protein: CASGILNQPQHF.

The genes are TRBV7-2 and TRBJ1-1; TRBD1 agrees at 8 bases. The CDR3 runs to 17 residues. J gave up 0 bases and V 5 bases, and 11 bases lay outside the gene matches. Germline-derived CDR1 and CDR2 are SGHTA and FQGNSA. In DNA form, the CDR3 reads TGTGCCAGCAGCCTCCGGACAGGGCCGCTTTTGAACACTGAAGCTTTCTTT. It encodes CASSLRTGPLLNTEAFF.